One and the same sample provided the 2 T cell receptor beta chains below, sequenced in a study of post-analysis software for immune sequencing data. Study-level results: Among 5 or 6 TRBV segments more frequent in patients than controls were TRBV5-6, TRBV5-1 and TRBV20-1.

No antigen has been assigned to these receptors. TCR beta libraries were prepared from cDNA with unique molecular identifiers. MiXCR, applied by TCRdb to the PCR reads, yields one record per CDR3 protein. The sample has 700,000 to 900,000 distinct CDR3 sequences, about 43% seen once. The sample was blood. The receptors stem from a girl under 18 with multiple sclerosis.

In this sample, this clonotype turned up many times. The rearrangement uses TRBV3-1 and TRBJ2-7; 13 positions agree with TRBD2. The germline V gene has CDR1 LGHDT and CDR2 YNNKEL (reference sequence). The CDR3 runs to 15 residues. J gave up 1 base and V 4 bases, and 1 base lay outside the gene matches. CDR3 nucleotides: TGTGCCAGCAGCCCGGGACTAGCGGGGTCCTACGAGCAGTACTTC. This sequence encodes CASSPGLAGSYEQYF.

The rearrangement links TRBV4-1 to TRBJ2-3; D unresolved. Germline loops: CDR1 MGHRA, CDR2 YSYEKL. The V gene lost 1 base and the J gene lost 0 bases, with 11 bases spanning the gap. The CDR3 contains 16 residues. For the CDR3, the DNA is TGCGCCAGCAGCCAAGCAGCCGTCCCTAGCACAGATACGCAGTATTTT. Translating it yields CASSQAAVPSTDTQYF.